The 10 T cell receptor beta chains listed next were all sequenced from one sample in a study of PD-1 blockade in classical Hodgkin lymphoma. This table comes from immunoSEQ multiplex PCR, and its TCRdb copy is limited to in-frame clones, with some not included. The sample records roughly 140,000 clones, 78% being singletons. Every patient was affected by relapse after autologous stem cell transplantation, while exposure to brentuximab vedotin was not uniform. The sequencing used peripheral blood mononuclear cells (PBMCs), collected before the second cycle of nivolumab. The origin of the receptors is a human donor with classical Hodgkin lymphoma.

The chain uses TRBV6-6 and TRBJ1-1; D not resolved. CDR3 length: 12 residues. The germline gives CDR1 MNHNY, CDR2 SVGAGI (reference sequence). V was clipped by 6 bases and J by 8 bases, with 13 bases between them. The CDR3 reads CASRHLGEEAFF. DNA for the CDR3: TGTGCCAGCAGGCACCTCGGGGAAGAAGCTTTCTTT.

This chain links TRBV11-2 with TRBJ2-3; D perhaps matches TRBD2 (6 bases). The CDR3 spans 14 residues. Looked up from germline, CDR1 is SGHAT and CDR2 is FQNNGV. V was trimmed by 3 bases and J by 6 bases, leaving 13 bases between them. In DNA form, the CDR3 reads TGTGCCAGCAGCTTGTCGACTAGTGCGGATACGCAGTATTTT. This translates into CASSLSTSADTQYF.

This clone was counted a few times. This sequence joins TRBV11-2 and TRBJ2-1; D is possibly TRBD2 (7 bases). The CDR3 totals 15 residues. Deletions cut 3 bases from V and 3 bases from J, with 12 bases between. Germline V gene data show CDR1 as SGHAT and CDR2 as FQNNGV. For the CDR3, the DNA is TGTGCCAGCAGCTTCGGACTAGGGGGCTACAATGAGCAGTTCTTC. This sequence encodes CASSFGLGGYNEQFF.

There are a few counts of this clone. The chain uses TRBV30 and TRBJ1-1, with D possibly TRBD1 on 6 matching bases. CDR1 and CDR2 (germline): GTSNPN, SVGIG (reference sequence). V lost 5 bases, J lost 2 bases, and 12 bases lay in between. This CDR3 is built from 13 residues. In nucleotides, the CDR3 is TGTGCCTGGCGAGGACAGTTTAACACTGAAGCTTTCTTT. Its translation: CAWRGQFNTEAFF.

The genes are TRBV19 and TRBJ2-2; the D gene is possibly TRBD1 (5 bases). V gave up 1 base and J gave up 4 bases, with 10 bases separating them. The CDR3 consists of 15 residues. CDR1 is LNHDA and CDR2 is SQIVND in the germline V gene (reference sequence). This chain's CDR3 is CASSIVGQGTGELFF. CDR3 nucleotides: TGTGCCAGTAGTATAGTAGGCCAGGGCACCGGGGAGCTGTTTTTT.

CDR3 nucleotide sequence: TGTGCCAGCAGCCAAGGGGACAGCACAGATACGCAGTATTTT. Translating it yields CASSQGDSTDTQYF. The genes are TRBV4-2 and TRBJ2-3, with D perhaps assigned TRBD1 or TRBD2 (5 bases each). CDR1 is LGHNA, CDR2 YNFKEQ, per germline. V lost 1 base, J lost 0 bases, and 5 bases lay in between. CDR3 size: 14 residues.

The chain links TRBV5-1 to TRBJ2-5; D might be TRBD2 (6 bases). The CDR3 consists of 15 residues. V gave up 4 bases and J gave up 5 bases, with 18 bases separating them. Germline V gene data show CDR1 as SGHRS and CDR2 as YFSETQ. Written as DNA, the CDR3 is TGCGCCAGCAGCCCGGGTACCGGGGGAACCGAGACCCAGTACTTC. As protein: CASSPGTGGTETQYF.

This clone has a single count. The chain links TRBV19 to TRBJ1-1; the D gene is possibly TRBD1 (5 bases). Germline V CDR1 and CDR2: LNHDA, SQIVND (reference sequence). V was trimmed by 5 bases and J by 0 bases, leaving 13 bases between them. The length of the CDR3 is 15 residues. CDR3 in DNA: TGTGCCAGTAGTCCGACGGGACGGATGAACACTGAAGCTTTCTTT. Protein product: CASSPTGRMNTEAFF.

The chain has TRBV7-9 and TRBJ2-3; 11 bases align to TRBD2. The V and J ends lost 1 base and 3 bases, in that order; junction bases with no gene match: 9. The CDR3 is made up of 18 amino acids. The germline gives CDR1 SEHNR, CDR2 FQNEAQ (reference sequence). The CDR3: CASSLGLLAGVGTDTQYF. CDR3 sequence (DNA): TGTGCCAGCAGCTTAGGATTACTAGCGGGAGTGGGGACAGATACGCAGTATTTT. The full variable domain, rest sourced from reference TRBV7-9 and TRBJ2-3, is DTGVSQNPRHKITKRGQNVTFRCDPISEHNRLYWYRQTLGQGPEFLTYFQNEAQLEKSRLLSDRFSAERPKGSFSTLEIQRTEQGDSAMYLCASSLGLLAGVGTDTQYFGPGTRLTVL.

The J gene is TRBJ2-5, the V gene TRBV7-2; 12 bases are a match to TRBD2. The CDR3 has 19 amino acids. J gave up 0 bases and V 5 bases, and 13 bases lay outside the gene matches. Germline CDR1 SGHTA, CDR2 FQGNSA. CDR3 in amino acids: CASSPGSLAGGGYQETQYF. CDR3 nucleotides: TGTGCCAGCAGCCCCGGGTCCCTAGCGGGAGGGGGGTACCAAGAGACCCAGTACTTC. Complete variable domain (other parts from reference TRBV7-2 and TRBJ2-5): GAGVSQSPSNKVTEKGKDVELRCDPISGHTALYWYRQSLGQGLEFLIYFQGNSAPDKSGLPSDRFSAERTGGSVSTLTIQRTQQEDSAVYLCASSPGSLAGGGYQETQYFGPGTRLLVL.